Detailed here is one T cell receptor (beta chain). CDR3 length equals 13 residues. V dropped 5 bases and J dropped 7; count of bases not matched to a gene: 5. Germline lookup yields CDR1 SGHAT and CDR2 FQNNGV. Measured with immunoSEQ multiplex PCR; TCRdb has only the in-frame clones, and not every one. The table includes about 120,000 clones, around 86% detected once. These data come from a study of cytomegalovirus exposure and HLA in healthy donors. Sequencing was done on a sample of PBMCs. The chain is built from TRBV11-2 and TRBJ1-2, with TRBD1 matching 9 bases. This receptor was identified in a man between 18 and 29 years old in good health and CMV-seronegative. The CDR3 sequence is CASSPGQGGGYTF. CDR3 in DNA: TGTGCCAGCAGCCCGGGACAGGGTGGTGGCTACACCTTC. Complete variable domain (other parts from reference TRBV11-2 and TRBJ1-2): EAGVAQSPRYKIIEKRQSVAFWCNPISGHATLYWYQQILGQGPKLLIQFQNNGVVDDSQLPKDRFSAERLKGVDSTLKIQPAKLEDSAVYLCASSPGQGGGYTFGSGTRLTVV.